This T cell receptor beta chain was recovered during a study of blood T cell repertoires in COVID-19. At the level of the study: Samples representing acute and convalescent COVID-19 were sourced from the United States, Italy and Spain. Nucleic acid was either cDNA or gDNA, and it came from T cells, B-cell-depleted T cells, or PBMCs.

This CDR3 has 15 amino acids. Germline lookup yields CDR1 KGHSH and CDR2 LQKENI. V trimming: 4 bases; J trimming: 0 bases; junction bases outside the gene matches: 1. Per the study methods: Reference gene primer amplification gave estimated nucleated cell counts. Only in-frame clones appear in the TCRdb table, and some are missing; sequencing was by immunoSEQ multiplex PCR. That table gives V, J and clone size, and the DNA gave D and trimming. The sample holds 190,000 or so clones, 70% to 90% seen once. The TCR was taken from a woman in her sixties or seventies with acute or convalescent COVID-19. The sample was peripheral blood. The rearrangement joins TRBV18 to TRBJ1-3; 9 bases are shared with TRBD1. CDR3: CASSRQGGSGNTIYF. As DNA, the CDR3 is TGTGCCAGCTCACGACAGGGGGGCTCTGGAAACACCATATATTTT.